This T cell receptor beta chain came from a study of blood T cell repertoires in COVID-19. Only in-frame clones appear in the TCRdb table, and some are missing; sequencing was by immunoSEQ multiplex PCR. The table has fewer than 350,000 clones, over 75% seen once; the top ten hold less than 10%. The TCR comes from a man between 18 and 35 years old with active or convalescent COVID-19. Source material: peripheral blood.

The CDR3 protein is CASSLLARDPDTQYF. The DNA for the CDR3 is TGTGCCAGCAGCTTACTAGCCCGAGATCCAGATACGCAGTATTTT. This sequence joins TRBV7-9 and TRBJ2-3; D is possibly TRBD2 (5 bases). V lost 2 bases to trimming and J lost 4 bases, with 13 bases between them. This CDR3 contains 15 residues. CDR1 is SEHNR, CDR2 FQNEAQ, per germline (reference sequence).